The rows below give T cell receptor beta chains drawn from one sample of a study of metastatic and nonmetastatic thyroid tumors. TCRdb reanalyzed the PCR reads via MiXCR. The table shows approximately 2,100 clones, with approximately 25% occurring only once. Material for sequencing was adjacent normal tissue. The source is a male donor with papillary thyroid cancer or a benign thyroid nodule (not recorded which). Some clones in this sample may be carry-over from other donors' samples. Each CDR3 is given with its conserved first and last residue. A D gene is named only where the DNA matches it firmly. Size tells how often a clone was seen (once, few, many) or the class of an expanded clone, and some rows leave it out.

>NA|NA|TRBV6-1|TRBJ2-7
CASSERGRSYEQYF
TGTGCCAGCAGTGAGAGAGGACGCTCCTACGAGCAGTACTTC
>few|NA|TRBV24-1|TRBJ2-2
CATSVPAGELFF
TGTGCCACCAGTGTACCAGCCGGGGAGCTGTTTTTT
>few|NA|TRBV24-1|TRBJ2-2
CATSDRHRHTGELFF
TGTGCCACCAGTGACCGTCACAGACACACCGGGGAGCTGTTTTTT
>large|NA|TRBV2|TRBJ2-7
CASLGDPSSYEQYF
TGTGCCAGCCTGGGGGACCCGAGCTCCTACGAGCAGTACTTC
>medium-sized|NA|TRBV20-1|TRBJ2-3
CSAREGGEDTQYF
TGCAGTGCTAGGGAGGGAGGTGAGGATACGCAGTATTTT
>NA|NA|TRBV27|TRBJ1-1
CASRSGHTNTEAFF
TGTGCCAGCAGATCGGGACATACGAACACTGAAGCTTTCTTT
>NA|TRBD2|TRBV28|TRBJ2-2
CASSFVYGSGGNTGELFF
TGTGCCAGCAGTTTTGTGTATGGTAGCGGGGGGAACACCGGGGAGCTGTTTTTT
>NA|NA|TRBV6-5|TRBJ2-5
CASSTPGDGEYF
TGTGCCAGCAGTACACCGGGGGACGGAGAGTACTTC
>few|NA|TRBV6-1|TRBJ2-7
CASRPPADGEQYF
TGTGCCAGCAGACCACCCGCAGACGGCGAGCAGTACTTC
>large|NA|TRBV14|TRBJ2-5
CASSPDFQTQYF
TGTGCCAGCAGCCCGGACTTCCAGACCCAGTACTTC
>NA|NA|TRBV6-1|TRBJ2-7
CASSVVYGDGRNEQYF
TGTGCCAGCAGTGTTGTGTATGGTGACGGACGGAACGAGCAGTACTTC
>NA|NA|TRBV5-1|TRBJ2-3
CASKDSFTDTQYF
TGCGCCAGCAAGGACAGCTTCACAGATACGCAGTATTTT
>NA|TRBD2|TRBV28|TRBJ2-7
CASSDVAGGIYEQYF
TGTGCCAGCAGCGATGTAGCGGGAGGTATTTACGAGCAGTACTTC
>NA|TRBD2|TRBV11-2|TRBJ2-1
CASTPIIGDYNYNEQFF
TGTGCCAGCACCCCGATAATTGGGGACTATAACTACAATGAGCAGTTCTTC
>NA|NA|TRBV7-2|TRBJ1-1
CASSLVEGNTEAFF
TGTGCCAGCAGCTTAGTGGAGGGGAACACTGAAGCTTTCTTT
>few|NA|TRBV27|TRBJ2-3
CASSLVGSTDTQYF
TGTGCCAGCAGTTTAGTGGGGAGCACAGATACGCAGTATTTT
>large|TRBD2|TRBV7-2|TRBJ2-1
CASSLLAGREQFF
TGTGCCAGCAGTTTGCTAGCGGGACGTGAGCAGTTCTTC
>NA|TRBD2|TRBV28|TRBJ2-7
CASSSQTSGGKEQYF
TGTGCCAGCAGTTCACAGACTAGCGGGGGGAAGGAGCAGTACTTC